Below are 9 T cell receptor beta chains sequenced from a single sample in a study of T cell repertoires in cytomegalovirus infection. One entry per CDR3 protein results from TCRdb running MiXCR on the reads. The sample yields around 71,000 distinct CDR3 sequences, approximately 20% seen once. For these TCRs, the target antigens are not known. The sample in question was CD8+ T cells from cultured PBMCs, obtained from culture after CMV antigen stimulation. Receptor source: a human donor in good health (CMV status not recorded). Some clones in this sample may be carry-over from other donors' samples.

This clonotype was detected ten times or more. The V gene is TRBV7-2, the J gene TRBJ2-3, with D possibly TRBD1 on 6 matching bases. Germline V gene lookup returns CDR1 SGHTA and CDR2 FQGNSA. The CDR3 loop spans 15 amino acids. The V end lost 5 bases, the J end lost 0 bases, and 12 bases lay between the germline ends. The DNA of the CDR3 is TGTGCCAGCAGCCTTATGACAGGTAGCACAGATACGCAGTATTTT. Translation gives CASSLMTGSTDTQYF.

This chain connects TRBV6-5 to TRBJ1-1; the D gene is possibly TRBD1 (6 bases). V lost 2 bases, J lost 4 bases, and 11 bases lay in between. CDR1 and CDR2 from the germline V gene are MNHEY and SVGAGI. The CDR3 loop spans 14 amino acids. CDR3 sequence (DNA): TGTGCCAGCAGTTACGGGCGAGGGGGCACTGAAGCTTTCTTT. This encodes CASSYGRGGTEAFF.

V is TRBV6-2 or TRBV6-3 and J is TRBJ1-1, with 10 bases identical to TRBD1. V trimming: 0 bases; J trimming: 7 bases; junction bases outside the gene matches: 11. CDR1 MNHEY and CDR2 SVGEGT come from the germline V gene. The CDR3 covers 17 residues. CDR3 DNA: TGTGCCAGCAGTTACTCGATATTGACAGGGGGCGGAATTGAAGCTTTCTTT. Translating it yields CASSYSILTGGGIEAFF.

The chain links TRBV7-2 to TRBJ2-7; TRBD2 aligns across 12 bases. This CDR3 is built from 15 residues. The J segment lost 2 bases and the V segment lost 5 bases, leaving 4 bases of the junction unmatched. CDR1 and CDR2 from the germline V gene are SGHTA and FQGNSA. The CDR3 protein is CASSPTSGGTYEQYF. Here the CDR3 DNA reads TGTGCCAGCAGCCCGACTAGCGGGGGCACCTACGAGCAGTACTTC.

This clonotype turned up a few times. The V gene is TRBV7-2, the J gene TRBJ2-7, with 7 nucleotides matching TRBD1. Per the germline V gene, CDR1 is SGHTA and CDR2 is FQGNSA. This CDR3 has 17 residues. After removal of 5 bases from V and 5 bases from J, the junction contained 18 bases not matched to a gene. The CDR3 DNA follows: TGTGCCAGCAGCCGAGGCCCGGAACAGGGGACCCTGGACGAGCAGTACTTC. Encoded protein: CASSRGPEQGTLDEQYF.

This clonotype was counted a few times. J is TRBJ2-7 and V is TRBV20-1, with D unresolved. This CDR3 has 15 residues. V shed 1 base and J shed 3 bases, with 16 bases lying between them. CDR1 and CDR2 (germline): DFQATT, SNEGSKA (reference sequence). The CDR3 bases are TGCAGTGCTAGAGTCGGGCCTACCGAAGGCTACGAGCAGTACTTC. Translation: CSARVGPTEGYEQYF.

The sample holds a few counts of this clonotype. For the CDR3, the DNA is TGTGCCAGCAGTCTAAGACACGGAGGGACAGATACGCAGTATTTT. This codes for CASSLRHGGTDTQYF. The rearrangement uses TRBV12-3 or TRBV12-4 and TRBJ2-3; D may be TRBD2 (6 bases). This CDR3 is 15 amino acids long. V was clipped by 5 bases and J by 3 bases, with 15 bases between them.

This clonotype was picked up many times. This rearrangement joins TRBV4-1 to TRBJ1-2; tentatively, D is TRBD1 (6 bases). This CDR3 region has 14 residues. Germline V gene lookup returns CDR1 MGHRA and CDR2 YSYEKL. V was shortened by 0 bases and J by 6 bases, with 11 bases between the two germline ends. The CDR3 DNA is TGCGCCAGCAGCCAAGATTACAGGGAGGATGGCTACACCTTC. Translation: CASSQDYREDGYTF.

Only a few counts were recorded for this clonotype. The chain recombines TRBV7-2 with TRBJ2-1, with D unresolved. Trimming removed 1 base at V and 4 bases at J, with 5 bases between. The CDR3 loop spans 13 amino acids. In germline, CDR1 is SGHTA, CDR2 FQGNSA. As DNA, the CDR3 is TGTGCCAGCAGCTTAGACAGTTACAATGAGCAGTTCTTC. Residues: CASSLDSYNEQFF.